Below, 16 T cell receptor beta chains from the same sample are listed, as sequenced in a study of blood T cell repertoires in COVID-19. Profiled with immunoSEQ multiplex PCR; TCRdb holds only in-frame clones, not every one. Of approximately 230,000 clones listed, 80% to 90% were seen once; the top ten hold approximately 3.7%. Sequenced material: PBMCs or T cells enriched from blood (not recorded which). The source is a woman in her thirties who had recovered from COVID-19.

The chain uses TRBV7-3 and TRBJ1-5; 10 nucleotides align to TRBD1. Germline values: CDR1 SGHTA, CDR2 FQGTGA. V was pared by 5 bases and J by 5 bases, with 15 bases of the junction left unmatched. The CDR3 is 18 residues long. DNA for the CDR3: TGTGCCAGCAGCCCCCATTTCCGGGACAGGGGTCCTGATCAGCCCCAGCATTTT. This translates into CASSPHFRDRGPDQPQHF.

This sequence joins TRBV28 and TRBJ1-4; 9 bases are a match to TRBD1. With 3 bases clipped from V and 7 bases from J, the junction kept 6 bases outside the gene matches. CDR1 and CDR2 from the germline V gene are MDHEN and SYDVKM. The CDR3 spans 15 residues. The CDR3 loop is CASSLGDRAGEKLFF. The DNA of the CDR3 is TGTGCCAGCAGTTTGGGGGACAGGGCGGGTGAAAAACTGTTTTTT.

The chain is built from TRBV7-9 and TRBJ1-2, with D possibly being TRBD1 (5 bases). This CDR3 comprises 18 residues. Germline loops: CDR1 SEHNR, CDR2 FQNEAQ (reference sequence). V was shortened by 7 bases and J by 1 base, with 25 bases between the two germline ends. The CDR3: CASIVGGAGGFINYGYTF. The CDR3 DNA reads TGTGCCAGCATCGTGGGAGGGGCTGGGGGGTTTATTAACTATGGCTACACCTTC.

The rearrangement joins TRBV4-3 to TRBJ1-1; unclear D gene. The germline CDR1 and CDR2 sequences are LGHNA and YSLEER. Trimming shortened V by 6 bases and J by 4 bases, and 12 bases separated the two germline ends. CDR3 length equals 13 residues. The chain's CDR3 is CASREISGTEAFF. The CDR3 region has the DNA TGCGCCAGCAGGGAAATTAGCGGCACTGAAGCTTTCTTT.

The chain joins TRBV18 to TRBJ2-5, with D possibly matching TRBD1 (5 bases). Trimming removed 2 bases from V and 0 bases from J, with 13 bases in between. Germline V gene lookup returns CDR1 KGHSH and CDR2 LQKENI. The CDR3 runs to 16 residues. Here the CDR3 DNA reads TGTGCCAGCTCACCAAGGGCAGGGCGGTACCAAGAGACCCAGTACTTC. Amino acids: CASSPRAGRYQETQYF.

V gene TRBV28 combines with J gene TRBJ1-2; 9 nucleotides align to TRBD1. CDR3 size: 13 residues. V lost 5 bases, J lost 7 bases, and 5 bases stayed unmatched. The germline V gene encodes CDR1 MDHEN and CDR2 SYDVKM. CDR3 amino acids: CASSMDRGRGYTF. DNA of the CDR3: TGTGCCAGCAGTATGGACAGGGGTCGTGGCTACACCTTC.

The DNA for the CDR3 is TGTGCCAGCAGTTTCGAGGGAGCCGCTGGGCAGCCCCAGCATTTT. It specifies CASSFEGAAGQPQHF. The chain uses TRBV27 and TRBJ1-5; no firm D call. V gave up 3 bases and J gave up 7 bases, with 16 bases separating them. CDR3 size: 15 residues. From germline, CDR1 is MNHEY and CDR2 SMNVEV (reference sequence).

The chain combines TRBV5-1 with TRBJ2-2; 14 bases match TRBD2. In germline, CDR1 is SGHRS, CDR2 YFSETQ. After removal of 2 bases from V and 5 bases from J, the junction contained 5 bases not matched to a gene. The CDR3 is made up of 17 amino acids. The CDR3 reads CASSFGLAGGRTGELFF. CDR3 DNA sequence: TGCGCCAGCAGCTTTGGACTAGCGGGAGGAAGGACCGGGGAGCTGTTTTTT.

The chain couples TRBV6-5 to TRBJ1-1, with TRBD1 identical over 9 bases. Germline values: CDR1 MNHEY, CDR2 SVGAGI. The CDR3 sequence is 13 residues long. V was pared by 6 bases and J by 5 bases, with 4 bases of the junction left unmatched. The CDR3 DNA follows: TGTGCCAGCAGACTACAGGGGGCGACTGAAGCTTTCTTT. Translated, it gives CASRLQGATEAFF.

The CDR3 loop reads CASSSGQTFYEQYF. In DNA form, the CDR3 reads TGTGCCAGCAGCTCCGGACAGACTTTCTACGAGCAGTACTTC. The chain combines TRBV7-9 with TRBJ2-7; D might be TRBD1 (6 bases). Per the germline V gene, CDR1 is SEHNR and CDR2 is FQNEAQ (reference sequence). V dropped 4 bases and J dropped 3 bases, with 13 bases sitting between them. The CDR3 length is 14 residues.

V is TRBV28 and J is TRBJ1-4; D uncertain. The CDR3 is 13 amino acids. Looked up from germline, CDR1 is MDHEN and CDR2 is SYDVKM. The V and J ends lost 9 bases and 9 bases respectively, with 17 bases between them. The CDR3 bases are TGTGCCAGTTTTTCGGGTGCGCCCCAAAAACTGTTTTTT. This encodes CASFSGAPQKLFF.

The J gene is TRBJ1-3, the V gene TRBV6-4; tentative D call: TRBD1 (6 bases). The CDR3 extends over 17 amino acids. Germline values: CDR1 MRHNA, CDR2 SNTAGT. Trimming stripped 6 bases from V and 1 base from J, with 19 bases between. The CDR3 protein is CASRVWSGQDSGNTIYF. The CDR3 region has the DNA TGTGCCAGCAGGGTATGGTCGGGACAAGATTCTGGAAACACCATATATTTT.

The chain is built from TRBV20-1 and TRBJ1-1, with 11 positions matching TRBD1. This CDR3 is 16 amino acids long. Germline CDR1 is DFQATT and CDR2 is SNEGSKA (reference sequence). Trimming at V came to 3 bases and at J to 1 base, leaving 7 bases not matched to a gene. The CDR3, as DNA: TGCAGTGCTAGTGGACAGGGGGCTTTCGGGAACACTGAAGCTTTCTTT. Amino acid sequence: CSASGQGAFGNTEAFF.

V is TRBV20-1 and J is TRBJ1-1; D may be TRBD1 (6 bases). Germline-derived CDR1 and CDR2 are DFQATT and SNEGSKA (reference sequence). The CDR3 sequence is 11 residues long. The germline V and J ends were trimmed by 3 bases and 11 bases, with 13 bases remaining between them. The CDR3 region is CSASPAGAAFF. CDR3 coding DNA: TGCAGTGCTAGTCCCGCAGGGGCCGCTTTCTTT.

The chain joins TRBV5-6 to TRBJ2-5; 8 nucleotides line up with TRBD2. Germline assignment: CDR1 SGHDT and CDR2 YYEEEE. The CDR3 has 13 amino acids. V shed 1 base, J shed 5 bases, and the junction held 1 base outside the gene matches. For the CDR3, the DNA is TGTGCCAGCAGCTTGACGGGAGGGGAGACCCAGTACTTC. Encoded protein: CASSLTGGETQYF.

This clone has more than one count but fewer than ten. The chain recombines TRBV7-9 with TRBJ2-2; TRBD2 matches at 10 bases. J lost 4 bases, V lost 1 base, and 3 bases had no gene match. The CDR3 has 16 residues. CDR1 and CDR2 from the germline V gene are SEHNR and FQNEAQ (reference sequence). The CDR3, as DNA: TGTGCCAGCAGCTTAGGGGTAGCGGGAGGCACCGGGGAGCTGTTTTTT. Encoded protein: CASSLGVAGGTGELFF. Full variable domain (outside the CDR3, taken from reference TRBV7-9 and TRBJ2-2): DTGVSQNPRHKITKRGQNVTFRCDPISEHNRLYWYRQTLGQGPEFLTYFQNEAQLEKSRLLSDRFSAERPKGSFSTLEIQRTEQGDSAMYLCASSLGVAGGTGELFFGEGSRLTVL.